This TCR beta chain appears in the sequencing data of a study of cytomegalovirus exposure and HLA in healthy donors. General study results and limits: Compared with the roughly 670-donor mean, an Asian-associated ancestry cluster reportedly had fewer N-insertions, according to a later analysis. Judged likely to be a sequencing artifact was a cluster of highly shared sequence variants.

Germline CDR1 is SGHDT and CDR2 is YYEEEE. CDR3 length equals 14 residues. After removal of 4 bases from V and 0 bases from J, the junction contained 3 bases not matched to a gene. A multiplex PCR was run with 60 Vbeta primers and 13 Jbeta primers. Assay: immunoSEQ multiplex PCR; the TCRdb copy retains only in-frame clones and omits some. The top ten hold about 0.9% of the sample, which has approximately 150,000 clones, 87% seen once. As to this clone: Antigen unknown.

V gene TRBV5-6 combines with J gene TRBJ2-5; 7 bases align to TRBD2. This clonotype was sampled from a woman aged 25 to 39 in good health and CMV-seronegative. The sequenced sample was PBMCs. CDR3 in amino acids: CASSAGTNQETQYF. As DNA, the CDR3 is TGTGCCAGCAGCGCCGGGACTAACCAAGAGACCCAGTACTTC.